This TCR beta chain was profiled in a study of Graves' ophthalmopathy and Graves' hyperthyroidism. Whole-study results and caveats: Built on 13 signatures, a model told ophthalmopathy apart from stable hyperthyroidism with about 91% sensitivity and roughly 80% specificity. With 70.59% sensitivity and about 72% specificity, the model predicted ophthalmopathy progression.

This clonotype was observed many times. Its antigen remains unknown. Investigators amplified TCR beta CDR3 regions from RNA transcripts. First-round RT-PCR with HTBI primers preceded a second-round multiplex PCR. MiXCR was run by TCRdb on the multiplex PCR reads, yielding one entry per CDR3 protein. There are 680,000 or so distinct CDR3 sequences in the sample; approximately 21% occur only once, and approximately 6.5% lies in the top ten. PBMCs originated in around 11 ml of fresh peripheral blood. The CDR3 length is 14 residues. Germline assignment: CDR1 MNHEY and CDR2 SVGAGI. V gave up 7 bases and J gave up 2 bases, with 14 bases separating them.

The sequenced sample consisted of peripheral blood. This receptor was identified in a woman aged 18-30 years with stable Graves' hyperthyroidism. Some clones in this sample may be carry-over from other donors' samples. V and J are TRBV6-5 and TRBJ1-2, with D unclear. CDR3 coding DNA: TGTGCCAGCACTCACGTCCATCAGAACTATGGCTACACCTTC. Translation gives CASTHVHQNYGYTF.